The clone carrying this T cell receptor beta chain was recorded a few times. To make TCR beta libraries, researchers used iRepertoire HTBI primers and Arm-PCR of CDR3 regions. TCRdb re-called the multiplex PCR reads with MiXCR, one entry per CDR3 protein. The data show 350,000 to 450,000 distinct CDR3 sequences, with 14% to 15% seen just once and approximately 15% held by the top ten. The data were obtained in a study of regulatory T cells in long-lasting Graves disease. The V end was cut by 5 bases, the J end by 0 bases, with 11 bases between. Germline-derived CDR1 and CDR2 are MNHEY and SVGEGT. The length of the CDR3 is 15 residues. The time point here: newly diagnosed GD, antithyroid drugs for less than 3 months. PBMC RNA was the source of the TCR library. Another study also made use of these data, one on T cells in Graves' hyperthyroidism and ophthalmopathy.

The chain couples TRBV6-2 or TRBV6-3 to TRBJ2-1; D is unresolved. Sequenced here: peripheral blood mononuclear cells (PBMCs), sampled at new diagnosis, from a patient treated with antithyroid drugs. The clonotype was recovered from a woman under 40 with Graves disease. The CDR3 sequence: CASSVESSSYNEQFF. The CDR3 region has the DNA TGTGCCAGCAGTGTTGAATCAAGCTCCTACAATGAGCAGTTCTTC.